This T cell receptor beta chain was captured in a study of post-analysis software for immune sequencing data (dated by TCRdb to the mid-2010s). Background on the whole study: Relapsing-remitting, secondary progressive and progressive-relapsing multiple sclerosis were recorded as disease courses, and subtype annotation was lacking for some patients. Patient repertoires were compared against over ten previously published healthy control repertoires from donors aged roughly 6 to 26 years. A subset of samples was prepared in parallel using single-end sample barcoding, then pooled and co-amplified after Illumina adapter ligation.

General conclusions and limits of the study: The control group was slightly older than the multiple sclerosis patient group. Significantly lower normalized Chao1 diversity was found in multiple sclerosis patients than in controls, suggesting substantial peripheral T-cell clonal expansion. A handful of TRBV segments, including TRBV5-6, TRBV5-1 and TRBV20-1, were significantly more frequent in patients than controls. When samples were clustered directly using the F measure, samples prepared in the same batch co-clustered strongly, which prompted a batch-effect correction.

This clonotype has only a few counts. The antigen it recognizes is unknown. Base qualities are not at hand, and no much larger clone is one base apart. To demonstrate the VDJtools post-analysis software, TCR beta repertoires were profiled from the peripheral blood of about 14 young patients with multiple sclerosis. Multiple sclerosis patients were children and adolescents aged 6 to 15 years. The CDR3 contains 15 residues, cysteine and phenylalanine counted. CDR3 DNA is the only sequence kept; it has 45 bases, read in frame from the first base. The germline V gene (reference sequence) specifies SEHNR as CDR1 and FQNEAQ as CDR2. V and J are trimmed by 5 bases and 5 bases, and the gene matches miss 10 bases of the junction. Libraries were made using PCR. The sequencing machine was an Illumina HiSeq 2500. Unique molecular identifiers were incorporated into TCR beta cDNA libraries to reduce PCR and sequencing biases. Per 1 to 10 million input T cells, approximately 500,000 cDNA molecules were obtained, such that each molecule approximated one T cell. The patient libraries were prepared and sequenced using the same protocol as the earlier healthy control dataset. Within a given batch, samples were prepared together, multiplexed and sequenced on the same HiSeq lane. The published analysis was carried out like this. MIGEC was used to process the raw barcoded reads, and molecular identifier groups with only a single read were discarded before consensus assembly and CDR3 extraction. VDJtools was used for post-analysis of the clonotype tables, with diversity normalized by down-sampling every dataset to the smallest sample size. To correct batch-related cross-sample contamination, repertoire overlap clustering matched CDR3 amino acid sequences but not nucleotide sequences. Starting from the raw public reads, TCRdb applied fastp trimming at Q25, assembled clones with MiXCR and retained in-frame beta chains. Merged by CDR3 protein, the rows form single entries marked with the most common genes and DNA. TCRdb, not the original authors, processed these V and J calls. This sample gives more than 500,000 distinct CDR3 sequences in total; roughly 34% of them show up just once. The leading ten clones occupy approximately 5.4% of the sample.

Specimen: blood. The TCR was taken from a girl between 2 and 17 years old with multiple sclerosis. The chain employs TRBV7-9 and TRBJ2-5, and 8 junction bases match TRBD1. The CDR3 protein sequence reads: CASSLIQGARETQYF. At the DNA level, the sequence is TGTGCCAGCAGCCTCATTCAGGGGGCGCGGGAGACCCAGTACTTC.